The sample holds a few counts of the clone carrying this T cell receptor (beta chain). Antigen: not known. This CDR3 has 13 residues. Trimming cost V 5 bases and J 8 bases; bases outside gene matches: 8. CDR1 is SGHTA and CDR2 is FQGNSA in the germline V gene. These data originate in a study of CD8 T cells in ankylosing spondylitis. General study findings and limits: What seemed typical of ankylosing spondylitis blood was a TCR beta motif built from roughly 8 highly homologous variants.

TCRdb redid the calling of the 5' RACE reads with MiXCR, one entry per CDR3 protein. Of roughly 700,000 distinct CDR3 sequences in the sample, 19% are singletons; the top ten hold approximately 18%. The sequenced sample was blood, either unsorted or a sorted T cell fraction (not recorded which). The chain is built from TRBV7-2 and TRBJ1-2; TRBD1 aligns across 7 bases. This TCR came from a male donor with ankylosing spondylitis. CDR3 coding DNA: TGTGCCAGCAGCCGGACAGGTCTGGGCGGCTACACCTTC. Translating it yields CASSRTGLGGYTF.